These 31 T cell receptor beta chains were sequenced from one sample in a study of blood T cell repertoires in COVID-19. Generated by immunoSEQ multiplex PCR, the TCRdb table keeps only in-frame clones and is missing some. The table records about 230,000 clones, roughly 80% of them present only once. The sample was peripheral blood. The origin of the receptors is a woman of 80 years or more with acute or convalescent COVID-19.

This clone was seen a handful of times. This chain uses TRBV3-1 (or the pseudogene TRBV3-2) with TRBJ1-1; no clear D gene. V was clipped by 0 bases and J by 1 base, with 9 bases between them. The length of the CDR3 is 15 residues. The germline V gene encodes CDR1 LGHDT and CDR2 YNNKEL (reference sequence). For the CDR3, the DNA is TGTGCCAGCAGCCAAGAGCTAGATCGGAACACTGAAGCTTTCTTT. The encoded protein is CASSQELDRNTEAFF.

The chain joins TRBV5-5 to TRBJ1-6, with 9 bases aligning to TRBD1. The junction had 7 bases not matched to a gene; V was cut back by 0 bases and J by 9 bases. Germline V gene sequence: CDR1 SGHKS, CDR2 YYEKEE (reference sequence). The CDR3 is made up of 16 amino acids. The CDR3, as DNA: TGTGCCAGCAGCTTGGCCGGGGGACAGGGTTCTTCACCCCTCCACTTT. Encoded protein: CASSLAGGQGSSPLHF. Full variable domain (remainder filled in from reference TRBV5-5 and TRBJ1-6): DAGVTQSPTHLIKTRGQQVTLRCSPISGHKSVSWYQQVLGQGPQFIFQYYEKEERGRGNFPDRFSARQFPNYSSELNVNALLLGDSALYLCASSLAGGQGSSPLHFGNGTRLTVT.

The chain employs TRBV9 and TRBJ2-5; the match to TRBD1 covers 10 bases. CDR3 length: 16 residues. The V gene's germline CDR1 is SGDLS and CDR2 YYNGEE. V shed 3 bases, J shed 5 bases, and the junction held 10 bases outside the gene matches. For the CDR3, the DNA is TGTGCCAGCAGCGCAAGGACAGGGGGGACAGGGGAGACCCAGTACTTC. It codes for CASSARTGGTGETQYF. Combining the CDR3 with reference TRBV9 and TRBJ2-5 gives the whole variable domain DSGVTQTPKHLITATGQRVTLRCSPRSGDLSVYWYQQSLDQGLQFLIQYYNGEERAKGNILERFSAQQFPDLHSELNLSSLELGDSALYFCASSARTGGTGETQYFGPGTRLLVL.

This chain joins TRBV3-1 (or the pseudogene TRBV3-2) and TRBJ2-5; TRBD2 matches at 7 bases. This CDR3 comprises 15 residues. Trimming cost V 6 bases and J 2 bases; bases outside gene matches: 9. Germline lookup yields CDR1 LGHDT and CDR2 YNNKEL (reference sequence). The CDR3 coding sequence is TGTGCCAGCAGTCACGGACTAGTGGGGCAAGAGACCCAGTACTTC. Its translation is CASSHGLVGQETQYF.

The genes are TRBV19 and TRBJ1-5, with 7 bases that match TRBD1. V lost 8 bases and J lost 4; bases outside the gene matches: 11. The CDR3 extends over 15 amino acids. Germline CDR1 reads LNHDA; CDR2 reads SQIVND (reference sequence). DNA of the CDR3: TGTGCCAGTCGAACCAGACAGGGACTGAATCAGCCCCAGCATTTT. This sequence encodes CASRTRQGLNQPQHF. The variable domain in full, completed from reference TRBV19 and TRBJ1-5, reads DGGITQSPKYLFRKEGQNVTLSCEQNLNHDAMYWYRQDPGQGLRLIYYSQIVNDFQKGDIAEGYSVSREKKESFPLTVTSAQKNPTAFYLCASRTRQGLNQPQHFGDGTRLSIL.

The V and J genes are TRBV7-2 and TRBJ2-4, with TRBD2 matching over 9 bases. CDR3 length: 16 residues. The V segment lost 1 base and the J segment 7 bases; nucleotides outside the gene matches: 8. From germline, CDR1 is SGHTA and CDR2 FQGNSA. CDR3 amino acids: CASSLEIAGGLNIQYF. DNA of the CDR3: TGTGCCAGCAGCTTAGAAATCGCGGGGGGGCTGAACATTCAGTACTTC.

This clone is a singleton in its sample. The gene calls are TRBV5-1 and TRBJ2-2; TRBD2 matches at 7 bases. CDR1 is SGHRS and CDR2 is YFSETQ in the germline V gene. The CDR3 spans 16 residues. Trimming cost V 4 bases and J 4 bases; bases outside gene matches: 10. Here the CDR3 reads CASSLGLDLTTGELFF. The CDR3 DNA sequence: TGCGCCAGCAGCCTCGGACTAGACCTTACCACCGGGGAGCTGTTTTTT. The entire variable domain, with the rest obtained from reference TRBV5-1 and TRBJ2-2, is as follows: KAGVTQTPRYLIKTRGQQVTLSCSPISGHRSVSWYQQTPGQGLQFLFEYFSETQRNKGNFPGRFSGRQFSNSRSEMNVSTLELGDSALYLCASSLGLDLTTGELFFGEGSRLTVL.

Regarding this clone: Other DNA sequences of this sample code for an identical CDR3. The chain recombines TRBV5-1 with TRBJ2-7, with TRBD2 matching over 7 bases. Germline V CDR1 and CDR2: SGHRS, YFSETQ. This CDR3 comprises 15 residues. Trimming took 0 bases from V and 1 from J; bases not matched to a gene: 4. The DNA of the CDR3 is TGCGCCAGCAGCTTGGTATCGGGAGGATCCTACGAGCAGTACTTC. It is translated as CASSLVSGGSYEQYF.

CDR3 protein: CASSFQDYYGYTF. The CDR3 DNA follows: TGTGCCAGCAGTTTCCAGGACTATTATGGCTACACCTTC. The chain recombines TRBV12-3 or TRBV12-4 with TRBJ1-2; no definite D call. The length of the CDR3 is 13 residues. Trimming removed 3 bases from V and 5 bases from J, with 10 bases in between.

This clone has a handful of counts. This sequence joins TRBV29-1 and TRBJ1-2, with 8 bases matching TRBD1. This CDR3 is built from 15 residues. CDR1 and CDR2 from the germline V gene are SQVTM and ANQGSEA. The trim removed 0 bases at V and 7 bases at J, leaving 10 bases unmatched. DNA for the CDR3: TGCAGCGTTGAAGATGGGACAGGAGGTTATGGTGGCTACACCTTC. Its translation is CSVEDGTGGYGGYTF. Filled out from reference TRBV29-1 and TRBJ1-2, the complete variable domain reads SAVISQKPSRDICQRGTSLTIQCQVDSQVTMMFWYRQQPGQSLTLIATANQGSEATYESGFVIDKFPISRPNLTFSTLTVSNMSPEDSSIYLCSVEDGTGGYGGYTFGSGTRLTVV.

This clone appeared a few times. The V call is TRBV19, the J call TRBJ2-5; the D gene is possibly TRBD2 (7 bases). Germline V gene sequence: CDR1 LNHDA, CDR2 SQIVND (reference sequence). Trimming took off 5 bases at V and 2 bases at J, with 12 bases between the two ends. The CDR3 length is 14 residues. Here the CDR3 reads CASSSGGLQETQYF. CDR3 nucleotides: TGTGCCAGTAGTTCGGGGGGCCTACAAGAGACCCAGTACTTC.

The chain has TRBV7-2 and TRBJ1-2; a weak D match, TRBD1 (5 bases). CDR1 is SGHTA, CDR2 FQGNSA, per germline. V was trimmed by 5 bases and J by 5 bases, leaving 15 bases between them. This CDR3 spans 14 amino acids. The CDR3 DNA follows: TGTGCCAGCAGCCCCGAAGGACACATTTATGGCTACACCTTC. The encoded protein is CASSPEGHIYGYTF.

As DNA, the CDR3 is TGTGCCAGCAGCGTAGTTCTGGGGGCCAACGTCCTGACTTTC. Protein: CASSVVLGANVLTF. The rearrangement uses TRBV9 and TRBJ2-6; D not resolved. V was cut by 0 bases and J by 4 bases, with 5 bases left in between. Germline lookup yields CDR1 SGDLS and CDR2 YYNGEE. The CDR3 runs 14 residues.

This sequence joins TRBV6-5 and TRBJ2-1; 11 bases are a match to TRBD2. The length of the CDR3 is 15 residues. Germline lookup yields CDR1 MNHEY and CDR2 SVGAGI. Trimming removed 6 bases from V and 4 bases from J; junction bases left unmatched: 5. This CDR3 is CASRVTSGGYNEQFF. CDR3 coding DNA: TGTGCCAGCAGGGTTACTAGCGGGGGATACAATGAGCAGTTCTTC.

The rearrangement links TRBV5-1 to TRBJ2-5; 7 nucleotides match TRBD1. CDR3 length: 14 amino acids. Germline V gene data show CDR1 as SGHRS and CDR2 as YFSETQ. Losses at the gene ends were 0 bases for V and 5 bases for J; bases not matched to a gene: 4. CDR3 protein: CASSLEGGWETQYF. For the CDR3, the DNA is TGCGCCAGCAGCTTGGAAGGGGGCTGGGAGACCCAGTACTTC.

This clone showed up just once. The chain has TRBV5-1 and TRBJ2-5; weak D call: TRBD1 (6 bases). CDR1 SGHRS and CDR2 YFSETQ come from the germline V gene. The CDR3 runs 15 residues. V lost 4 bases to trimming and J lost 5 bases, with 18 bases between them. CDR3 sequence reads: CASSSSQGLGETQYF. For the CDR3, the DNA is TGCGCCAGCAGCAGTTCTCAGGGGTTGGGGGAGACCCAGTACTTC.

The genes are TRBV29-1 and TRBJ1-5, with D uncertain. Germline CDR1 is SQVTM and CDR2 is ANQGSEA. CDR3 length: 17 amino acids. Trimming stripped 2 bases from V and 10 bases from J, with 27 bases between. CDR3 coding DNA: TGCAGCGTTGAACGGAAGGCTCTGACAAGGACTAGTCGACCCCAGCATTTT. It encodes CSVERKALTRTSRPQHF.

This chain's CDR3 is CASSPVNSGYNEQFF. The CDR3 DNA is TGTGCCAGCAGTCCAGTAAATAGCGGCTACAATGAGCAGTTCTTC. V is TRBV28 and J is TRBJ2-1; D is perhaps TRBD2 (6 bases). Trimming shortened V by 5 bases and J by 3 bases, and 14 bases separated the two germline ends. This CDR3 comprises 15 residues. In germline, CDR1 is MDHEN, CDR2 SYDVKM.

The chain uses TRBV5-6 and TRBJ2-2, with D perhaps TRBD2 (6 bases). CDR1 is SGHDT, CDR2 YYEEEE, per germline. CDR3 size: 16 residues. Trimming left V 0 bases short and J 4 bases short, with 13 bases between. The CDR3 protein is CASSLGRGVITGELFF. CDR3 nucleotides: TGTGCCAGCAGCTTGGGGAGGGGAGTCATCACCGGGGAGCTGTTTTTT.

The rearrangement joins TRBV19 to TRBJ1-3; tentative D call: TRBD1 (5 bases). The CDR3 is made up of 15 amino acids. Trimming shortened V by 8 bases and J by 0 bases, and 14 bases separated the two germline ends. Germline lookup yields CDR1 LNHDA and CDR2 SQIVND (reference sequence). The CDR3 DNA is TGTGCCAGTTCGGGGAGCGGGGGCTCTGGAAACACCATATATTTT. Translating gives CASSGSGGSGNTIYF. Combining the CDR3 with reference TRBV19 and TRBJ1-3 gives the whole variable domain DGGITQSPKYLFRKEGQNVTLSCEQNLNHDAMYWYRQDPGQGLRLIYYSQIVNDFQKGDIAEGYSVSREKKESFPLTVTSAQKNPTAFYLCASSGSGGSGNTIYFGEGSWLTVV.

This clone has more than one count but fewer than ten. In nucleotides, the CDR3 is TGTGCCAGCCATCGACAGACTAATGAAAAACTGTTTTTT. Its translation: CASHRQTNEKLFF. V gene TRBV5-6 combines with J gene TRBJ1-4; D is perhaps TRBD1 (5 bases). This CDR3 has 13 residues. Trimming removed 7 bases from V and 2 bases from J, with 9 bases in between. Per the germline V gene, CDR1 is SGHDT and CDR2 is YYEEEE.

The sample holds a few counts of this clone. The chain employs TRBV12-3 or TRBV12-4 and TRBJ2-7; D is perhaps TRBD2 (5 bases). V shed 6 bases and J shed 3 bases, with 9 bases lying between them. The CDR3 has 12 amino acids. The CDR3 spells CASRGDLYEQYF. The CDR3 DNA reads as TGTGCCAGCAGGGGAGACCTCTACGAGCAGTACTTC.

This clone has a handful of counts. This rearrangement joins TRBV5-1 to TRBJ2-7, with TRBD2 as a possible D gene (7 bases). This CDR3 comprises 15 residues. Germline CDR1 and CDR2: SGHRS and YFSETQ. V gave up 0 bases and J gave up 6 bases, with 16 bases separating them. The CDR3 region is CASSLAGRGEGEQYF. CDR3 in DNA: TGCGCCAGCAGCTTGGCGGGAAGGGGGGAGGGCGAGCAGTACTTC.

This chain uses TRBV2 with TRBJ2-5; 9 bases map to TRBD2. After removal of 4 bases from V and 1 base from J, the junction contained 4 bases not matched to a gene. Per germline, CDR1 SNHLY and CDR2 FYNNEI. The CDR3 is made up of 15 amino acids. The CDR3 nucleotides read TGTGCCAGCAGTGTATTAGCGGGGGCCCAAGAGACCCAGTACTTC. This codes for CASSVLAGAQETQYF.

The chain employs TRBV4-1 and TRBJ1-2, with a weak D call TRBD1 (5 bases). Germline V CDR1 and CDR2: MGHRA, YSYEKL. The V gene lost 0 bases and the J gene lost 8 bases, with 16 bases spanning the gap. The CDR3 spans 15 residues. Here the CDR3 reads CASSQETPGPWGYTF. The CDR3 DNA reads as TGCGCCAGCAGCCAAGAGACGCCAGGGCCCTGGGGCTACACCTTC.

The chain employs TRBV7-9 and TRBJ1-1, with a possible D match to TRBD1 (6 bases). The length of the CDR3 is 15 residues. The germline V gene has CDR1 SEHNR and CDR2 FQNEAQ (reference sequence). The ends were cut back, 5 bases at V and 2 bases at J, with 15 bases in the middle. In DNA, the CDR3 is TGTGCCAGCAGCCAACACAGGGAAATTAACACTGAAGCTTTCTTT. It specifies CASSQHREINTEAFF.

The chain combines TRBV5-6 with TRBJ2-4; 9 bases match TRBD2. V dropped 4 bases and J dropped 0; count of bases not matched to a gene: 11. CDR1 and CDR2 from the germline V gene are SGHDT and YYEEEE. CDR3 size: 18 residues. The CDR3 nucleotides read TGTGCCAGCAGCCCTAAAGGGGCGGGGGGGATAGCCAAAAACATTCAGTACTTC. This gives the protein CASSPKGAGGIAKNIQYF.

The rearrangement joins TRBV5-1 to TRBJ1-5; 7 positions match TRBD1. This CDR3 is built from 15 residues. The germline V gene has CDR1 SGHRS and CDR2 YFSETQ. V gave up 3 bases and J gave up 0 bases; unmatched junction bases: 3. This CDR3 is CASSSQGSSNQPQHF. The CDR3 nucleotides read TGCGCCAGCAGCTCACAGGGGAGTAGCAATCAGCCCCAGCATTTT. Full variable domain (missing parts from reference TRBV5-1 and TRBJ1-5): KAGVTQTPRYLIKTRGQQVTLSCSPISGHRSVSWYQQTPGQGLQFLFEYFSETQRNKGNFPGRFSGRQFSNSRSEMNVSTLELGDSALYLCASSSQGSSNQPQHFGDGTRLSIL.

The rearrangement links TRBV6-5 to TRBJ2-7, with 8 positions matching TRBD1. The CDR3 runs to 14 residues. Germline CDR1 is MNHEY and CDR2 is SVGAGI. V dropped 8 bases and J dropped 6; count of bases not matched to a gene: 12. This CDR3 reads CASDDRDRSSEQYF. In nucleotides, the CDR3 is TGTGCCAGCGATGACCGGGACAGGAGTTCCGAGCAGTACTTC.

CDR3 sequence (DNA): TGTGCCAGCAGCTATTGGACAGGGTCGGGGAACACTGAAGCTTTCTTT. Its protein is CASSYWTGSGNTEAFF. The chain combines TRBV5-8 with TRBJ1-1; 8 positions agree with TRBD1. The CDR3 consists of 16 residues. Germline-derived CDR1 and CDR2 are SGHTS and YDEGEE. Trimming cost V 3 bases and J 1 base; bases outside gene matches: 8.

This sequence joins TRBV28 and TRBJ1-1, with 7 nucleotides matching TRBD1. The CDR3 is 13 residues long. V lost 7 bases and J lost 5; bases outside the gene matches: 7. Germline lookup yields CDR1 MDHEN and CDR2 SYDVKM. CDR3 sequence reads: CASIPGGFTEAFF. The DNA of the CDR3 is TGTGCCAGCATCCCAGGGGGTTTTACTGAAGCTTTCTTT.